Below are 15 T cell receptor beta chains sequenced from a single sample in a study of blood T cell repertoires in COVID-19. Libraries were prepared by immunoSEQ multiplex PCR; TCRdb keeps only in-frame clonotypes and omits some of them. The table has 95,000 to 120,000 clones, about 80% seen once. Sequencing was done on a sample of peripheral blood. The receptors were gathered from a woman in her 70s with acute or convalescent COVID-19.

This clone was counted a single time. This chain's CDR3 is CASSYRGNQPQHF. DNA for the CDR3: TGTGCCAGTAGTTATAGAGGCAATCAGCCCCAGCATTTT. The genes are TRBV19 and TRBJ1-5; D not resolved. The CDR3 length is 13 residues. Trimming took 5 bases from V and 2 from J, leaving 7 bases between them. The germline CDR1 and CDR2 sequences are LNHDA and SQIVND (reference sequence).

The rearrangement joins TRBV5-8 to TRBJ1-5, with 9 bases that match TRBD1. The germline gives CDR1 SGHTS, CDR2 YDEGEE. V lost 0 bases and J lost 4; bases outside the gene matches: 2. The CDR3 has 15 amino acids. CDR3 in amino acids: CASSLEGQGNQPQHF. For the CDR3, the DNA is TGTGCCAGCAGCTTGGAGGGACAGGGAAATCAGCCCCAGCATTTT.

This chain connects TRBV18 to TRBJ1-4; 11 bases are shared with TRBD1. Germline CDR1 reads KGHSH; CDR2 reads LQKENI. V lost 0 bases, J lost 7 bases, and 4 bases stayed unmatched. The CDR3 totals 16 residues. For the CDR3, the DNA is TGTGCCAGCTCACCACCATTCGGGACAGGGGGTGAAAAACTGTTTTTT. Translating gives CASSPPFGTGGEKLFF.

The rearrangement links TRBV14 to TRBJ2-7; TRBD1 agrees at 8 bases. Losses at the gene ends were 6 bases for V and 5 bases for J; bases not matched to a gene: 9. This CDR3 has 14 amino acids. Germline CDR1 SGHDN, CDR2 FVKESK. CDR3 coding DNA: TGTGCCAGCAGTCACGCCAGGGGGCGCCACGAGCAGTACGTC. Amino acids: CASSHARGRHEQYV.

In the case of this clone: Additional DNA sequences in this sample encode the identical CDR3. The chain recombines TRBV28 with TRBJ1-1; TRBD1 is a possible D gene (6 bases). The germline V and J ends were trimmed by 2 bases and 2 bases, with 9 bases remaining between them. CDR3 length equals 14 residues. Germline V gives CDR1 MDHEN, CDR2 SYDVKM. CDR3 sequence reads: CASSLQGSNTEAFF. The CDR3 region has the DNA TGTGCCAGCAGTTTACAGGGGTCAAACACTGAAGCTTTCTTT. The full variable domain, its missing parts supplied by reference TRBV28 and TRBJ1-1, is DVKVTQSSRYLVKRTGEKVFLECVQDMDHENMFWYRQDPGLGLRLIYFSYDVKMKEKGDIPEGYSVSREKKERFSLILESASTNQTSMYLCASSLQGSNTEAFFGQGTRLTVV.

The V gene is TRBV21-1, the J gene TRBJ1-5; the table names TRBD1, a call not compared with the DNA. TRBV21-1 is given as a pseudogene. The CDR3 length is 15 residues. CDR3 in amino acids: CASSTRGSNNQPQHF. CDR3 coding DNA: TGTGCCAGCAGCACGAGGGGGTCGAACAATCAGCCCCAGCATTTT.

The chain carries TRBV9 and TRBJ2-3; D is perhaps TRBD2 (7 bases). This CDR3 spans 15 amino acids. V lost 3 bases and J 6 bases, leaving 17 bases between the germline ends. Per the germline V gene, CDR1 is SGDLS and CDR2 is YYNGEE. CDR3 sequence (DNA): TGTGCCAGCAGCGCGGGGGGCGTGGGGCGGGATACGCAGTATTTT. This codes for CASSAGGVGRDTQYF.

The chain couples TRBV7-9 to TRBJ1-3; 10 bases agree with TRBD1. Germline lookup yields CDR1 SEHNR and CDR2 FQNEAQ (reference sequence). Unmatched junction bases numbered 5, after V lost 5 bases and J lost 4 bases. The CDR3 extends over 15 amino acids. CDR3 sequence: CASSVDRGLGNTIYF. CDR3 sequence (DNA): TGTGCCAGCAGCGTCGACAGGGGGCTAGGAAACACCATATATTTT.

The V and J genes are TRBV9 and TRBJ1-3; 8 nucleotides align to TRBD1. The CDR3 has 16 amino acids. Germline CDR1 and CDR2: SGDLS and YYNGEE. The V gene end was trimmed by 0 bases and the J gene end by 3 bases; junction bases not matched to a gene: 5. The CDR3 here is CASSVATGGSGNTIYF. Here the CDR3 DNA reads TGTGCCAGCAGCGTAGCTACAGGGGGTAGTGGAAACACCATATATTTT.

The chain uses TRBV30 and TRBJ2-1, with 9 bases identical to TRBD2. Unmatched junction bases numbered 6, after V lost 2 bases and J lost 13 bases. The CDR3 contains 12 residues. The germline gives CDR1 GTSNPN, CDR2 SVGIG (reference sequence). CDR3 in amino acids: CAWSPSGTPQFF. CDR3 coding DNA: TGTGCCTGGAGTCCTAGCGGGACTCCTCAGTTCTTC.

The V gene is TRBV15, the J gene TRBJ1-4; TRBD1 matches 8 bases. This CDR3 is built from 17 residues. The germline V gene encodes CDR1 LNHNV and CDR2 YYDKDF (reference sequence). V lost 4 bases, J lost 3 bases, and 10 bases stayed unmatched. CDR3 nucleotides: TGTGCCACCAGCACGGTGGCAGGGGGCGCCCCTAATGAAAAACTGTTTTTT. It codes for CATSTVAGGAPNEKLFF.

In this sample, this clone turned up a few times. The rearrangement uses TRBV29-1 and TRBJ1-2; no definite D call. Germline CDR1 and CDR2: SQVTM and ANQGSEA. This CDR3 has 12 amino acids. The V end lost 7 bases, the J end lost 6 bases, and 15 bases lay between the germline ends. The CDR3 here is CSAHSDQHGYTF. The CDR3 nucleotides read TGCAGCGCCCACTCCGATCAACATGGCTACACCTTC. The full variable domain, with the rest looked up from reference TRBV29-1 and TRBJ1-2, is SAVISQKPSRDICQRGTSLTIQCQVDSQVTMMFWYRQQPGQSLTLIATANQGSEATYESGFVIDKFPISRPNLTFSTLTVSNMSPEDSSIYLCSAHSDQHGYTFGSGTRLTVV.

This clone was seen a few times. The V call is TRBV2, the J call TRBJ1-2, with D uncertain. The CDR3 covers 14 residues. Germline assignment: CDR1 SNHLY and CDR2 FYNNEI. Trimming stripped 11 bases from V and 3 bases from J, with 19 bases between. The DNA of the CDR3 is TGTGCCCGCGATGACCTAACAGTCCACTATGGCTACACCTTC. Its protein product is CARDDLTVHYGYTF.

This sequence joins TRBV4-3 and TRBJ2-4; TRBD2 matches at 16 bases. The CDR3 loop spans 20 amino acids. The V segment lost 1 base and the J segment 0 bases; nucleotides outside the gene matches: 6. Germline assignment: CDR1 LGHNA and CDR2 YSLEER. CDR3 sequence reads: CASSQGPGLAGGAAKNIQYF. The CDR3 DNA sequence: TGCGCCAGCAGCCAAGGCCCGGGACTAGCGGGGGGGGCAGCCAAAAACATTCAGTACTTC.

V is TRBV6-5 and J is TRBJ2-2, with unresolved D. V was trimmed by 8 bases and J by 4 bases, leaving 11 bases between them. The V gene's germline CDR1 is MNHEY and CDR2 SVGAGI. The CDR3 has 13 amino acids. In DNA form, the CDR3 reads TGTGCCAGCCGCGGTTTTGGCACCGGGGAGCTGTTTTTT. Protein: CASRGFGTGELFF.